One sample yielded the 6 T cell receptor beta chains listed below, sequenced in a study of T cells after yellow fever vaccination. TCRdb re-called the 5' RACE reads through MiXCR, storing one row per CDR3 protein. The data show 100,000 or so distinct CDR3 sequences, under 9% seen once. The input for sequencing was CD8+ T cells not binding an NS4B(214-222) dextramer, sorted from PBMCs, taken around 16 days after the first yellow fever vaccination. These receptor sequences come from a man between 18 and 29 years old who received the YFV17D yellow fever vaccine.

This clonotype was counted between two and nine times. This chain joins TRBV6-2 or TRBV6-3 and TRBJ2-1; D is possibly TRBD1 (6 bases). V lost 2 bases and J lost 3, with 11 bases in between. Germline V gene sequence: CDR1 MNHEY, CDR2 SVGEGT. The CDR3 length is 15 residues. CDR3 in amino acids: CASSYPGTSYNEQFF. The DNA of the CDR3 is TGTGCCAGCAGTTACCCCGGGACAAGCTACAATGAGCAGTTCTTC.

The chain joins TRBV4-1 to TRBJ1-3; D is possibly TRBD1 (5 bases). Trimming pared 3 bases from V and 4 bases from J, leaving 13 bases between. This CDR3 has 15 amino acids. Germline V CDR1 and CDR2: MGHRA, YSYEKL. The CDR3 DNA follows: TGCGCCAGCAGCCAGGCCCCAGGGTCCGGAAACACCATATATTTT. Its protein is CASSQAPGSGNTIYF.

V is TRBV29-1 and J is TRBJ2-7; 7 bases agree with TRBD1. Germline V lookup: CDR1 SQVTM, CDR2 ANQGSEA. V lost 7 bases to trimming and J lost 0 bases; unmatched junction nucleotides: 6. The CDR3 covers 13 residues. CDR3 nucleotide sequence: TGCAGCGGTATGGGACAGTCCTCCTACGAGCAGTACTTC. It codes for CSGMGQSSYEQYF.

This clonotype was seen a few times. The chain uses TRBV7-8 and TRBJ2-7; D call uncertain. This CDR3 comprises 15 residues. Germline V lookup: CDR1 SGHVS, CDR2 FQNEAQ. With 5 bases removed from V and 5 bases from J, the gap between germline ends came to 19 bases. The CDR3 DNA reads as TGTGCCAGCAGCCCACCCGGCGTTGTGGGGAACGAGCAGTACTTC. Its protein is CASSPPGVVGNEQYF.

This clonotype was picked up a small number of times. The V gene is TRBV7-2, the J gene TRBJ1-1; D not resolved. CDR1 SGHTA and CDR2 FQGNSA come from the germline V gene. The ends were cut back, 5 bases at V and 3 bases at J, with 10 bases in the middle. CDR3 length: 13 residues. The CDR3 sequence: CASSTEYYTEAFF. In DNA, the CDR3 is TGTGCCAGCAGCACCGAGTACTACACTGAAGCTTTCTTT.

This clonotype showed up just a few times. The V gene is TRBV7-2, the J gene TRBJ1-4; D may be TRBD1 (5 bases). V lost 1 base to trimming and J lost 4 bases, with 7 bases between them. The CDR3 runs to 14 residues. The V gene's germline CDR1 is SGHTA and CDR2 FQGNSA. CDR3 protein: CASSLGQGNEKLFF. Written as DNA, the CDR3 is TGTGCCAGCAGCTTAGGGCAGGGTAATGAAAAACTGTTTTTT.